A single sample is the source of the 6 T cell receptor beta chains below, sequenced in a study of T cell responses to AZD1222 COVID-19 vaccine. Profiled with immunoSEQ multiplex PCR; TCRdb holds only in-frame clones, not every one. The sample has 150,000 to 200,000 clones, 88% seen once. Specimen: peripheral blood, collected 28 days after the second AZD1222 dose. Receptors were obtained from an adult who received the AZD1222 COVID-19 vaccine.

The chain is built from TRBV7-9 and TRBJ2-5; D perhaps matches TRBD2 (5 bases). Germline CDR1 and CDR2: SEHNR and FQNEAQ (reference sequence). The length of the CDR3 is 13 residues. Deletions cut 5 bases from V and 4 bases from J, with 11 bases between. CDR3 bases: TGTGCCAGCAGCGCTACTGGAGGAGAGACCCAGTACTTC. Protein product: CASSATGGETQYF.

The chain carries TRBV10-3 and TRBJ2-7, with 7 bases aligning to TRBD1. The CDR3 extends over 15 amino acids. From germline, CDR1 is ENHRY and CDR2 SYGVKD. The junction had 9 bases not matched to a gene; V was cut back by 4 bases and J by 3 bases. CDR3 DNA: TGTGCCATCAGTGGGTCGGACAGGAGAGACTACGAGCAGTACTTC. Amino acids: CAISGSDRRDYEQYF.

CDR3 amino acids: CASSVVGARETQYF. CDR3 nucleotide sequence: TGTGCCAGCAGCGTAGTTGGGGCCAGGGAGACCCAGTACTTC. The chain couples TRBV9 to TRBJ2-5, with D tentatively TRBD1 (5 bases). The CDR3 has 14 amino acids. CDR1 is SGDLS and CDR2 is YYNGEE in the germline V gene. Trimming left V 0 bases short and J 5 bases short, with 11 bases between.

This sequence joins TRBV11-2 and TRBJ2-1; D might be TRBD2 (6 bases). The CDR3 length is 12 residues. Germline CDR1 reads SGHAT; CDR2 reads FQNNGV. Trimming removed 8 bases at V and 6 bases at J, with 11 bases between. The CDR3 loop reads CASRGKSNEQFF. The CDR3 region has the DNA TGTGCCAGCCGGGGGAAGTCCAATGAGCAGTTCTTC.

V and J are TRBV28 and TRBJ1-2; D gene unclear. Germline CDR1 MDHEN, CDR2 SYDVKM. The CDR3 length is 14 residues. V shed 4 bases and J shed 5 bases, with 14 bases lying between them. This CDR3 reads CASSSPGGAYGYTF. The CDR3 DNA sequence: TGTGCCAGCAGTTCCCCGGGTGGAGCATATGGCTACACCTTC.

The rearrangement joins TRBV7-2 to TRBJ2-3; D gene uncertain. The CDR3 totals 14 residues. Germline V gene sequence: CDR1 SGHTA, CDR2 FQGNSA. V was cut by 0 bases and J by 6 bases, with 10 bases left in between. The CDR3 nucleotides are TGTGCCAGCAGCTTAGCACGTCGTGGGGATACGCAGTATTTT. This sequence encodes CASSLARRGDTQYF.